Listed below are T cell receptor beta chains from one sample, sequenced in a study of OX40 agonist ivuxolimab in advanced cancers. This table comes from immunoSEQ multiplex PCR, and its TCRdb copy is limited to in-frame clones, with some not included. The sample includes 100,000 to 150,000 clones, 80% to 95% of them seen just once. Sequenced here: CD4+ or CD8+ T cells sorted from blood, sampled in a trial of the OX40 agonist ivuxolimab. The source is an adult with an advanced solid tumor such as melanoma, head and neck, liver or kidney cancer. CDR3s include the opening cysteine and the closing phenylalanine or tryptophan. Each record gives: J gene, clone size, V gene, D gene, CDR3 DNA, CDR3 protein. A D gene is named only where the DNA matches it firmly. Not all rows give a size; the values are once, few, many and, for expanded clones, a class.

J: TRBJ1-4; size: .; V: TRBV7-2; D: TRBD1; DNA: TGTGCCAGCAGCTTTCACAGGGGAACGACTAATGAAAAACTGTTTTTT; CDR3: CASSFHRGTTNEKLFF
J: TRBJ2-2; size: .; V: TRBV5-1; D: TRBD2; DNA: TGCGCCAGCAGCTTCGCCCTAGCGGACACCGGGGAGCTGTTTTTT; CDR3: CASSFALADTGELFF
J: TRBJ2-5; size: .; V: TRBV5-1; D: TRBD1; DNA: TGCGCCAGCAGCCTCCAAAGGGACAGGGACCAAGAGACCCAGTACTTC; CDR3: CASSLQRDRDQETQYF
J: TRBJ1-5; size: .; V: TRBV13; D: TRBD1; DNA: TGTGCCAGCAGCCGAGGACAGGCGGTAAATCAGCCCCAGCATTTT; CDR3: CASSRGQAVNQPQHF
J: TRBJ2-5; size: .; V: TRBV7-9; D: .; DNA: TGTGCCAGCAGCCCGAAAGTGAGGCTCCAAGAGACCCAGTACTTC; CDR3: CASSPKVRLQETQYF
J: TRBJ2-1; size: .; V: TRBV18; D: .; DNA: TGTGCCAGCTCCCCCGAGGAGAGGAGCTACAATGAGCAGTTCTTC; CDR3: CASSPEERSYNEQFF
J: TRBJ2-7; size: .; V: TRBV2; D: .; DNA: TGTGCCAGCAGTGGCATTTCTAGGACCTACGAGCAGTACTTC; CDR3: CASSGISRTYEQYF
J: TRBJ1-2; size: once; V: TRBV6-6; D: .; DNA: TGTGCCAGCAGTTACTCTTACATATTCTATGGCTACACCTTC; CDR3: CASSYSYIFYGYTF
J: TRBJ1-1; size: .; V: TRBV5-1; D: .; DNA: TGCGCCAGCAGCCCCCCTCAGGACGTGGGCACTGAAGCTTTCTTT; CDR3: CASSPPQDVGTEAFF
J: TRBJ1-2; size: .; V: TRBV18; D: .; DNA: TGTGCCAGCTCACCCCCGGACAGACATGCTAACTATGGCTACACCTTC; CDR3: CASSPPDRHANYGYTF
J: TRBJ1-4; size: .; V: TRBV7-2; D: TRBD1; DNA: TGCGCCAGCAGCCAAGATAGAACAGGGGGTGGCGAAAAACTGTTTTTT; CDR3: CASSQDRTGGGEKLFF
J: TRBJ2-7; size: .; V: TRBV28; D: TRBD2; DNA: TGTGCCAGCAGTGCCCACGGACTAGCGGGTTACTACGAGCAGTACTTC; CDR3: CASSAHGLAGYYEQYF
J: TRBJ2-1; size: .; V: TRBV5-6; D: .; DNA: TGTGCCAGCAGCTGGGACGGGAGCTCCTACAATGAGCAGTTCTTC; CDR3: CASSWDGSSYNEQFF
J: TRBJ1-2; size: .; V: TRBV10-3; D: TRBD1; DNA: TGTGCCATCAGCCCAACAGGGGATAACTATGGCTACACCTTC; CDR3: CAISPTGDNYGYTF
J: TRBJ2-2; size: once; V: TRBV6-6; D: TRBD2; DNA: TGTGCCAGCAGTTATAGCGGGATAGGGCCCGGGGAGCTGTTTTTT; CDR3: CASSYSGIGPGELFF
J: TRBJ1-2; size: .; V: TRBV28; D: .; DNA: TGTGCCAGCCACGCTAACTATGGCTACACCTTC; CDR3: CASHANYGYTF
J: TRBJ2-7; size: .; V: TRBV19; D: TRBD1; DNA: TGTGCCAGTAGCGTGGGACAGGGCTACGAGCAGTACTTC; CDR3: CASSVGQGYEQYF
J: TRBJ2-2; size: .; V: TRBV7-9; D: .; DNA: TGTGCCAGCAGCTTAACGCGCCAGGGGAACACCGGGGAGCTGTTTTTT; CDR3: CASSLTRQGNTGELFF
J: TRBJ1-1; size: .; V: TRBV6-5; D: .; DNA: TGTGCCAGCAGTTACTCGCAGGGGCGAACTGAAGCTTTCTTT; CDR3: CASSYSQGRTEAFF
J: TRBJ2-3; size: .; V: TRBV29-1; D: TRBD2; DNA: TGCAGCGTTCGAGGCGGGAGGGGGGCAGATACGCAGTATTTT; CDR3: CSVRGGRGADTQYF
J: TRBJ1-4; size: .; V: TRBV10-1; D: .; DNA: TGCGCCAGCAGTGAAGGCCCAACTAATGAAAAACTGTTTTTT; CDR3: CASSEGPTNEKLFF
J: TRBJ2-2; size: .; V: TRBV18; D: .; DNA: TGTGCCAGCTCTTCCTTGGCTGACGGGGAGCTGTTTTTT; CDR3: CASSSLADGELFF